One sample yielded the 27 T cell receptor beta chains listed below, sequenced in a study of blood T cell repertoires in COVID-19. Profiled with immunoSEQ multiplex PCR; TCRdb holds only in-frame clones, not every one. The profile covers tens of thousands of clones, with about 82% appearing a single time and about 26% taken by the ten largest. Sequenced input: peripheral blood. These receptors were obtained from an elderly woman with acute or convalescent COVID-19.

This chain connects TRBV11-2 to TRBJ1-3; possibly TRBD1 for D (6 bases). V dropped 1 base and J dropped 9 bases, with 13 bases sitting between them. CDR3 size: 14 residues. Germline values: CDR1 SGHAT, CDR2 FQNNGV. CDR3 protein: CASSLGDRFGTIYF. For the CDR3, the DNA is TGTGCCAGCAGCTTAGGAGACAGGTTTGGCACCATATATTTT.

This sequence joins TRBV2 and TRBJ2-2, with 10 bases matching TRBD1. Unmatched junction bases numbered 4, after V lost 5 bases and J lost 4 bases. Germline CDR1 and CDR2: SNHLY and FYNNEI. The CDR3 length is 15 residues. For the CDR3, the DNA is TGTGCCAGCAGTAGGGACAGGGGTGGCACCGGGGAGCTGTTTTTT. Translated: CASSRDRGGTGELFF.

The rearrangement uses TRBV27 and TRBJ2-5, with TRBD1 matching over 9 bases. The CDR3 consists of 15 residues. V shed 7 bases, J shed 4 bases, and the junction held 10 bases outside the gene matches. The germline V gene encodes CDR1 MNHEY and CDR2 SMNVEV (reference sequence). The CDR3 reads CASTQLGTGLETQYF. CDR3 coding DNA: TGTGCCAGCACCCAACTCGGGACAGGGCTAGAGACCCAGTACTTC.

The rearrangement joins TRBV9 to TRBJ2-1; D unclear. Trimming stripped 0 bases from V and 0 bases from J, with 16 bases between. CDR1 is SGDLS and CDR2 is YYNGEE in the germline V gene. The CDR3 is 18 residues long. CDR3 region: CASSVVGAPVSSYNEQFF. The CDR3, as DNA: TGTGCCAGCAGCGTAGTAGGAGCCCCGGTTAGCTCCTACAATGAGCAGTTCTTC.

The chain combines TRBV28 with TRBJ1-6; perhaps TRBD1 as D (5 bases). The V gene's germline CDR1 is MDHEN and CDR2 SYDVKM. The V end lost 3 bases, the J end lost 10 bases, and 16 bases lay between the germline ends. The CDR3 has 15 residues. The CDR3 loop is CASSFRTAGNSPLHF. The CDR3 DNA reads TGTGCCAGCAGTTTTCGCACGGCAGGGAACTCACCCCTCCACTTT.

The chain recombines TRBV7-9 with TRBJ2-3; D is ambiguous. Germline loops: CDR1 SEHNR, CDR2 FQNEAQ (reference sequence). The CDR3 sequence is 15 residues long. V was shortened by 0 bases and J by 3 bases, with 10 bases between the two germline ends. CDR3 amino acids: CASSLASGRTDTQYF. The CDR3 DNA reads TGTGCCAGCAGCTTAGCTTCGGGTCGGACAGATACGCAGTATTTT.

The genes are TRBV12-3 or TRBV12-4 and TRBJ2-1; D uncertain. The CDR3 extends over 11 amino acids. The V end was cut by 6 bases, the J end by 8 bases, with 8 bases between. CDR3 nucleotides: TGTGCCAGCAGACAGTGGTATGAGCAGTTCTTC. Protein product: CASRQWYEQFF.

The J gene is TRBJ1-2, the V gene TRBV27; a weak D match, TRBD1 (6 bases). There are 15 residues in the CDR3. Germline CDR1 MNHEY, CDR2 SMNVEV (reference sequence). The V end lost 0 bases, the J end lost 2 bases, and 10 bases lay between the germline ends. CDR3 residues: CASSLSPGGNYGYTF. CDR3 nucleotide sequence: TGTGCCAGCAGTTTATCGCCGGGGGGCAACTATGGCTACACCTTC.

J is TRBJ1-1 and V is TRBV25-1; a possible D gene is TRBD1 (5 bases). Trimming removed 5 bases from V and 4 bases from J, with 8 bases in between. Germline V CDR1 and CDR2: MGHDK, SYGVNS. This CDR3 has 12 residues. The CDR3 here is CASSPGFTEAFF. As DNA, the CDR3 is TGTGCCAGCAGTCCAGGGTTCACTGAAGCTTTCTTT.

This clone came up once. This chain links TRBV10-3 with TRBJ1-5; TRBD1 aligns across 7 bases. V lost 0 bases, J lost 5 bases, and 4 bases stayed unmatched. Germline V gene data show CDR1 as ENHRY and CDR2 as SYGVKD. This CDR3 has 15 amino acids. CDR3 sequence (DNA): TGTGCCATCAGTGAGTCTAAGGGGGCACATCAGCCCCAGCATTTT. It yields the protein CAISESKGAHQPQHF.

The J gene is TRBJ2-1, the V gene TRBV3-1 (or the pseudogene TRBV3-2); the match to TRBD2 covers 10 bases. V lost 4 bases and J lost 12; bases outside the gene matches: 3. This CDR3 is built from 12 residues. CDR1 is LGHDT and CDR2 is YNNKEL in the germline V gene (reference sequence). The DNA for the CDR3 is TGTGCCAGCAGCCTACCTAGCGGGGGGCAGTTCTTC. Residues: CASSLPSGGQFF.

The gene calls are TRBV6-1 and TRBJ1-5; D remains unclear. The CDR3 extends over 13 amino acids. With 4 bases removed from V and 2 bases from J, the gap between germline ends came to 6 bases. The germline V gene encodes CDR1 MNHNS and CDR2 SASEGT. The CDR3 sequence is CASSATGNQPQHF. DNA for the CDR3: TGTGCCAGCAGTGCTACAGGCAATCAGCCCCAGCATTTT.

This chain uses TRBV30 with TRBJ1-6; TRBD1 is a possible D gene (5 bases). This CDR3 is built from 14 residues. V gave up 4 bases and J gave up 6 bases, with 13 bases separating them. Per the germline V gene, CDR1 is GTSNPN and CDR2 is SVGIG (reference sequence). The CDR3, as DNA: TGTGCCTGGATGTCAGGGATGGGTAATTCACCCCTCCACTTT. Protein sequence: CAWMSGMGNSPLHF.

This chain connects TRBV19 to TRBJ1-6; 7 bases match TRBD1. CDR3 length equals 15 residues. Germline lookup yields CDR1 LNHDA and CDR2 SQIVND (reference sequence). The ends lost 3 bases at V and 5 bases at J; junction bases unmatched: 4. DNA for the CDR3: TGTGCCAGTAGTATGAGGGGGCAGGATAATTCACCCCTCCACTTT. This gives the protein CASSMRGQDNSPLHF.

This clone was seen once. This chain connects TRBV28 to TRBJ2-2, with 7 bases aligning to TRBD2. V was pared by 8 bases and J by 0 bases, with 3 bases of the junction left unmatched. Germline V CDR1 and CDR2: MDHEN, SYDVKM. The CDR3 sequence is 14 residues long. CDR3 sequence (DNA): TGTGCCAGCGGTGGACTAGCGAACACCGGGGAGCTGTTTTTT. This gives the protein CASGGLANTGELFF.

This clone was counted only a few times. J is TRBJ1-2 and V is TRBV5-1; TRBD1 matches at 8 bases. The CDR3 length is 14 residues. The V segment lost 4 bases and the J segment 4 bases; nucleotides outside the gene matches: 6. Per the germline V gene, CDR1 is SGHRS and CDR2 is YFSETQ. Here the CDR3 DNA reads TGCGCCAGCAGCGCCAGGGGGCGAAGCTATGGCTACACCTTC. Amino acid sequence: CASSARGRSYGYTF.

This rearrangement joins TRBV10-1 to TRBJ1-6; 9 positions agree with TRBD1. The V segment lost 5 bases and the J segment 6 bases; nucleotides outside the gene matches: 2. The CDR3 loop spans 14 amino acids. Germline V CDR1 and CDR2: WNHNN, SYGVQD (reference sequence). The CDR3, as DNA: TGCGCCAGCAGTTCGGGACAGGGTAATTCACCCCTCCACTTT. Protein sequence: CASSSGQGNSPLHF.

Concerning this clone itself: Being one base from a much bigger clone, this may be a read error. The chain links TRBV11-2 to TRBJ2-5, with D perhaps matching TRBD2 (6 bases). V was clipped by 0 bases and J by 4 bases, with 9 bases between them. This CDR3 region has 14 residues. The germline gives CDR1 SGHAT, CDR2 FQNNGV. The DNA for the CDR3 is TGTGCCAGCAGCTTAGAGGGGGGACGAGAGACCCAGTACTTC. This translates into CASSLEGGRETQYF.

The chain carries TRBV7-9 and TRBJ2-7, with TRBD1 matching over 9 bases. CDR3 size: 15 residues. Per the germline V gene, CDR1 is SEHNR and CDR2 is FQNEAQ (reference sequence). The ends lost 5 bases at V and 3 bases at J; junction bases unmatched: 8. CDR3 sequence reads: CASSPGGDRDYEQYV. The CDR3 nucleotides are TGTGCCAGCAGCCCCGGAGGGGACAGGGACTACGAGCAGTACGTC.

The rearrangement links TRBV19 to TRBJ1-2; perhaps TRBD1 as D (5 bases). Germline V gene lookup returns CDR1 LNHDA and CDR2 SQIVND (reference sequence). V was pared by 7 bases and J by 7 bases, with 19 bases between. The CDR3 has 14 residues. As DNA, the CDR3 is TGTGCCAGTACCCCCCCGGGCAGGGCAGGTGGCTACACCTTC. Protein product: CASTPPGRAGGYTF.

J is TRBJ1-2 and V is TRBV23-1, with D perhaps TRBD1 (5 bases). TRBV23-1 is an open reading frame whose function is uncertain. CDR3 length equals 17 residues. V was clipped by 0 bases and J by 7 bases, with 21 bases between them. CDR3 residues: CASSQSRAFRRVFGYTF. The DNA for the CDR3 is TGCGCCAGCAGTCAATCTCGGGCGTTCCGCAGGGTGTTTGGCTACACCTTC.

The rearrangement joins TRBV12-5 to TRBJ2-7, with 7 bases aligning to TRBD1. The V gene's germline CDR1 is LGHNT and CDR2 FRNRAP. The CDR3 sequence is 17 residues long. The J segment lost 0 bases and the V segment lost 6 bases, leaving 14 bases of the junction unmatched. The CDR3 DNA reads as TGTGCTAGTGGCGTCTCCGGGACAGATTTATTCTCCTACGAGCAGTACTTC. Its protein is CASGVSGTDLFSYEQYF.

The chain has TRBV29-1 and TRBJ1-3, with a weak D call TRBD1 (6 bases). This CDR3 is 14 amino acids long. Germline V gene sequence: CDR1 SQVTM, CDR2 ANQGSEA. The ends were cut back, 6 bases at V and 0 bases at J, with 12 bases in the middle. CDR3 sequence reads: CSVGQSNSGNTIYF. The CDR3 DNA sequence: TGCAGCGTCGGACAGTCTAACTCTGGAAACACCATATATTTT.

V is TRBV9 and J is TRBJ1-1, with a possible D match to TRBD1 (5 bases). The CDR3 runs 15 residues. V was shortened by 0 bases and J by 5 bases, with 14 bases between the two germline ends. Germline values: CDR1 SGDLS, CDR2 YYNGEE. The CDR3 DNA sequence: TGTGCCAGCAGCGTAGAGGCAGGGTATGGAACTGAAGCTTTCTTT. Translated: CASSVEAGYGTEAFF.

The chain links TRBV27 to TRBJ2-5; D uncertain. V lost 6 bases, J lost 3 bases, and 5 bases lay in between. This CDR3 has 11 residues. Germline loops: CDR1 MNHEY, CDR2 SMNVEV (reference sequence). The chain's CDR3 is CASRRKETQYF. In nucleotides, the CDR3 is TGTGCCAGCAGGCGAAAAGAGACCCAGTACTTC.

This clone has a handful of counts. The gene calls are TRBV12-3 or TRBV12-4 and TRBJ1-1; D is ambiguous. The V and J ends lost 8 bases and 1 base respectively, with 8 bases between them. This CDR3 region has 12 residues. The CDR3 spells CASVLKNTEAFF. CDR3 bases: TGTGCCAGCGTACTAAAGAACACTGAAGCTTTCTTT.

This clone appeared a single time. This chain connects TRBV3-1 (or the pseudogene TRBV3-2) to TRBJ1-6; 8 bases agree with TRBD1. Germline CDR1 LGHDT, CDR2 YNNKEL (reference sequence). The CDR3 is 16 residues long. The junction had 5 bases not matched to a gene; V was cut back by 0 bases and J by 7 bases. The DNA for the CDR3 is TGTGCCAGCAGCCAAGAAGGACAGGGTGGAAATTCACCCCTCCACTTT. Its translation is CASSQEGQGGNSPLHF.